The present TCR beta chain was sequenced within a study of response to subunit inactivated influenza vaccine. This CDR3 has 15 residues. Germline lookup yields CDR1 SGHTA and CDR2 FQGNSA. The germline V and J ends were trimmed by 4 bases and 10 bases, with 17 bases remaining between them. TCRdb used MiXCR to reprocess the RT-PCR reads, holding one entry per CDR3 protein. Here the sample spans about 500,000 distinct CDR3 sequences, approximately 15% being singletons. To note about this clonotype: Antigen unknown.

General observations from the study: It was suggested by the authors that few new T cells are recruited by each seasonal influenza vaccination.

The TCR originated in a man aged 45 to 70 who received an inactivated influenza vaccine. The sequences come from CD4+ T cells sorted from PBMCs, collected 23 to 25 months after vaccination. The chain carries TRBV7-2 and TRBJ1-6; D remains unclear. The CDR3 reads CASSSSGSRGSPLHF. The CDR3 nucleotides are TGTGCCAGCAGCTCATCGGGAAGCCGTGGCTCACCCCTCCACTTT.